This T cell receptor beta chain was recovered during a study of cytomegalovirus exposure and HLA in healthy donors (dated by TCRdb to 2017 to 2019). General notes on the study: In an earlier analysis of approximately 500 of the donors, 276 Gb of sequence data and about 110 million unique TCR beta sequences from about 190 million T cells were reported. An early release that covered about 640 HLA-typed donors contained about 300 gigabases of sequencing data and 85 million to 100 million unique TCR sequences. The genetic ancestry cluster associated with self-reported Caucasian donors included about four fifths of the roughly 390 genotyped donors. The aim of the study was to test whether cataloging public T cell receptors could identify signatures of past pathogen exposure. The T cell repertoires of some 700 subjects were profiled by immunosequencing and related to cytomegalovirus serostatus. A separate validation cohort of about 110 different subjects was used in addition to the approximately 640-subject first cohort. To predict cytomegalovirus infection status, the study brought together high-throughput TCR immunosequencing, statistical association of individual TCRs with disease status, and machine learning. A later analysis re-examined previously published TCR beta repertoires from roughly 650 donors and added high-resolution HLA genotyping to investigate patterns of TCR occurrence. The later analysis used no new phenotypic data to find candidate immune exposures, relying instead on TCR beta sequences and their occurrence across donors. An earlier analysis of around 540 of the donors applied high-throughput TCR beta sequencing to assess whether each TCR beta V gene segment acted as functional or pseudogenic. Donor age, sex, ethnicity and CMV serostatus were compiled together with the repertoire data. Genome-wide SNP genotypes for about 65% of the roughly 670 donors were used in a later genetic analysis, which treated that subset as a discovery cohort. All discovery cohort repertoires had been generated using a single sequencing platform. Both class I and class II loci were covered by HLA typing, at four-digit resolution. Typing coverage varied by locus: roughly 620-630 donors for A, B, C, DRB1 and DQB1; more than 500 for DQA1; approximately 570 for DPA1; more than 450 for DPB1. Roughly 5 DR-DQ haplotypes were treated as single units for association and clustering because of strong linkage in the cohort. Among some 400 genotyped donors of the cohort, an average of about 220,000 unique TCR beta nucleotide sequences was sequenced per donor, of which about 18% were non-productive. Results the study describes overall, beyond this receptor: Sequencing depth was assumed to be roughly uniform across donors in the presence/absence analyses, though that assumption may not hold. Linkage disequilibrium might explain the correlated functional status among segregating V segments, but an unknown experimental factor could not be ruled out. In a later analysis, HLA-associated TCR beta chains were found to be more clonally expanded and to have lower generation probabilities than equally common non-associated chains. Across donors, most TCR sequences were observed very rarely, whereas some public TCRs were present in many individuals. A later analysis found that most CMV-associated TCR beta chains appeared HLA-restricted, with HLA associations seemingly driven largely by CMV exposure. In vitro tests confirmed that a few of the cytomegalovirus-associated TCR beta chains recognize cytomegalovirus antigens. A further reported finding was that TCR beta sequences accurately predicted the HLA-A and HLA-B alleles for most subjects in the first cohort. The 87-base-pair reads could not distinguish some IMGT-functional V segments, including TRBV6-2 and TRBV6-3, so those segments were excluded. In an earlier analysis of some 540 of the donors, most TCR beta V segments appeared in productive rearrangements about 87% or about 30% of the time, broadly matching IMGT annotations. Several of the top co-occurrence clusters appeared to be linked to parvovirus B19, influenza, CMV and Epstein-Barr virus, according to a later analysis. The authors suggested that the approach could potentially be generalized to other disease states and immunological phenotypes. Cytomegalovirus status was reported to be diagnosed by the classifier with high specificity and sensitivity in both the original and validation cohorts. Because HLA typing was missing for some donors at each locus, association tests included only the typed subset. A group of highly shared sequence variants was considered likely to be a technical artifact of the sequencing pipeline. In a later analysis, TCR association rates were found to vary across HLA loci, with the most associated TCRs seen for DRB1 alleles and the fewest for HLA-C alleles. The study listed 150 to 200 TCR beta chains as associated with cytomegalovirus. For the cohort, immune exposure information was limited to CMV serostatus. In this cohort, only TCR beta chains were sequenced, and detectable features were limited by the absence of alpha or paired-chain data. A later genetic analysis reported fewer N-insertions in productive TCRs among donors in an Asian-associated ancestry cluster than the approximately 700-donor mean. When HLA alleles, especially DR and DQ, strongly co-occurred, TCR associations were difficult to assign to individual alleles. A later genetic analysis associated a missense DCLRE1C variant with V-gene and J-gene trimming of TCR beta chains, and an independent cohort replicated the association. In a later analysis, some 18,000 TCR beta sequences were associated with specific HLA alleles at a false discovery rate of 0.05. Seventeen rarely observed V segments, including chromosome 9 orphons, were excluded from the earlier analysis of approximately 500 of the donors because counts were too low.

In the case of this clone: Its antigen is not yet known.

The cohort comprised fewer than 700 healthy bone marrow donors. All cohort members were sampled while nominally healthy, although unrecorded immune exposures were likely present. The donor tested CMV seronegative and was one of the 352 seronegative cohort members. Each donor provided a peripheral blood sample, and peripheral blood mononuclear cells were used for TCR beta sequencing. Genomic DNA was extracted from the blood cell samples with the Qiagen DNeasy Blood Extraction Kit. The library was obtained by the immunoSEQ multiplex PCR assay. For the multiplex PCR, a mixture combining 60 forward primers for TCR Vbeta segments and 13 reverse primers for TCR Jbeta segments was used. The CDR3 region of rearranged TCR beta genes was amplified from genomic DNA by a multiplex PCR assay. The amplified TCR beta libraries were sequenced on the Illumina HiSeq System as 87-base-pair reads. In the paper's pipeline: A later analysis counted 75 million to 100 million unique TCR beta chains across the 650 to 700 repertoires, and around 12 million of these chains were shared by at least two donors. A nearest-neighbor algorithm error-corrected the raw reads and collapsed the reads into unique sequences, merging closely related sequences to remove PCR and sequencing errors. To assign V, D and J gene segments, CDR3 sequences were aligned to IMGT reference sequences. For a sequence to be retained, a match of at least six nucleotides was required to both a V gene segment and a J gene segment. Rearrangements were classified as productive when the CDR3 lacked stop codons and remained in frame with V and J, and all other rearrangements were classified as non-productive. CDR3 was defined by IMGT convention, running from the second conserved V-encoded cysteine to the conserved J-encoded phenylalanine. The earlier analysis of 587 of the donors excluded any sequence lacking an unambiguous match to a single V gene segment. In an earlier analysis of some 590 of the donors, a V segment was called functional when productive rearrangements were above 56.7%, and segregating when the standard deviation between donors exceeded 5%. To diagnose cytomegalovirus status from the catalog of TCR beta chain sequences, a statistical classification framework was built. In a later analysis, V and J genes were assigned by comparing TCR nucleotide sequences against IMGT/GENE-DB human TR gene sequences. In a later analysis, CDR3 sequences and most-parsimonious VDJ recombination scenarios were assigned using the TCRdist pipeline. In a later analysis, each TCR beta chain was defined by its CDR3 amino acid sequence together with its V-gene family, and reads without a unique V-gene family were excluded. A later analysis removed roughly 590 highly shared, low-generation-probability nucleotide sequences to deal with suspected cross-contamination and a sequencing artifact. In a later analysis, a clonal expansion index was calculated for each public chain from normalized within-repertoire ranks of inferred template counts. In a later analysis, generation probabilities were computed using a VDJ recombination model fitted to out-of-frame rearrangements, and the results were checked against IGoR. In a later analysis, TCR-TCR, TCR-HLA and TCR-CMV co-occurrence was scored with hypergeometric tests, and a repertoire-size bias correction was applied to TCR pairs. False discovery rates were estimated in a later analysis by permuting HLA or CMV assignments 20 times. A later analysis grouped co-occurring TCRs with DBSCAN, adding TCRdist sequence similarity when clustering within HLA-allele-positive subsets. Repertoires with fewer than 30,000 or more than 120,000 public chains were left out of co-occurrence clustering, as were five repertoires with anomalous nucleotide sharing. TCRdb took over this immuneACCESS table, retaining in-frame rearrangements with V and J assigned. Such tables are incomplete; in checked studies, under half of the missing clones stem from an unresolved V gene, and the remainder is unexplained. V and J calls and clone size are those listed in that table; D and trimming were worked out from the DNA. The sample table records approximately 100,000 clones. The top ten clonotypes cover about 0.59% of the sample.

From cysteine to phenylalanine, the CDR3 is 15 amino acids long. Only the CDR3 DNA stays, 45 bases, in frame from base 1. Trimming takes 5 bases from V and 2 bases from J, and the germline ends sit 15 bases apart. From a lookup of the germline V gene (reference sequence), CDR1 and CDR2 are MNHEY and SMNVEV. Rearrangement joined TRBV27 to TRBJ2-5; TRBD1 is a possible D gene, resting on 5 matching bases. The sequenced material came from PBMCs. This TCR was recovered from a man aged 50-60 years in good health and CMV-seronegative. CDR3 region: CASSPWGGGQETQYF. In nucleotide form, the sequence is TGTGCCAGCAGTCCATGGGGCGGCGGACAAGAGACCCAGTACTTC.